This entry lists 27 T cell receptor beta chains sequenced from one sample in a study of blood T cell repertoires in COVID-19. Using immunoSEQ multiplex PCR, the repertoire was profiled, and TCRdb retains in-frame clones only, with some absent. This sample carries 120,000 or so clones, 87% of them seen once, and the ten largest clones take about 2%. Sequenced sample: peripheral blood. Receptors originate from a woman between 45 and 60 years old with acute or convalescent COVID-19.

The chain recombines TRBV9 with TRBJ2-3, with 9 bases aligning to TRBD2. Germline lookup yields CDR1 SGDLS and CDR2 YYNGEE. The V and J ends lost 4 bases and 4 bases, in that order; junction bases with no gene match: 16. This CDR3 is 18 amino acids long. CDR3 region: CASSPPFGLAGRADTQYF. CDR3 bases: TGTGCCAGCAGCCCCCCCTTCGGGCTAGCGGGGCGGGCAGATACGCAGTATTTT. Looking up the rest from reference TRBV9 and TRBJ2-3 gives the full variable domain: DSGVTQTPKHLITATGQRVTLRCSPRSGDLSVYWYQQSLDQGLQFLIQYYNGEERAKGNILERFSAQQFPDLHSELNLSSLELGDSALYFCASSPPFGLAGRADTQYFGPGTRLTVL.

CDR3 protein: CASSQGVGTEAFF. CDR3 coding DNA: TGTGCCAGCAGCCAGGGGGTGGGCACTGAAGCTTTCTTT. V and J are TRBV5-5 and TRBJ1-1, with 7 bases aligning to TRBD1. The CDR3 consists of 13 residues. Germline-derived CDR1 and CDR2 are SGHKS and YYEKEE (reference sequence). V lost 4 bases to trimming and J lost 4 bases; unmatched junction nucleotides: 4.

This chain links TRBV10-3 with TRBJ1-5; the D gene is possibly TRBD1 (6 bases). Trimming removed 6 bases at V and 0 bases at J, with 15 bases between. Germline V CDR1 and CDR2: ENHRY, SYGVKD. The CDR3 contains 16 residues. The CDR3 protein is CAISPQGGDSNQPQHF. The CDR3 DNA reads TGTGCCATCAGCCCACAGGGAGGGGATAGCAATCAGCCCCAGCATTTT.

The CDR3 coding sequence is TGTGCCAGCAGCCAAGAGGGCCCGTATAGCAATCAGCCCCAGCATTTT. This sequence encodes CASSQEGPYSNQPQHF. The chain joins TRBV4-2 to TRBJ1-5; D is unresolved. Trimming took off 0 bases at V and 0 bases at J, with 9 bases between the two ends. The CDR3 is 16 residues long. Germline CDR1 LGHNA, CDR2 YNFKEQ.

The chain carries TRBV5-1 and TRBJ2-2, with 9 bases fitting TRBD2. The CDR3 contains 15 residues. V was clipped by 0 bases and J by 5 bases; unmatched bases: 2. Germline CDR1 SGHRS, CDR2 YFSETQ. In DNA, the CDR3 is TGCGCCAGCAGCTTGGCCGGACTAGCGACCGGGGAGCTGTTTTTT. Translated, it gives CASSLAGLATGELFF.

The chain recombines TRBV3-1 (or the pseudogene TRBV3-2) with TRBJ2-1, with 11 bases lining up with TRBD1. This CDR3 comprises 15 residues. J gave up 8 bases and V 3 bases, and 6 bases lay outside the gene matches. Germline-derived CDR1 and CDR2 are LGHDT and YNNKEL (reference sequence). The CDR3, as DNA: TGTGCCAGCAGCCAGCGGACAGGGGGCTTCGATGAGCAGTTCTTC. Translating it yields CASSQRTGGFDEQFF.

The chain is built from TRBV12-2 and TRBJ2-1; whether TRBD2, the table's D call, matches the DNA was not checked. TRBV12-2 is a recognized pseudogene. This CDR3 is built from 16 residues. CDR3 residues: CASRPLAGGPRDEQFF. CDR3 sequence (DNA): TGTGCAAGTCGCCCCTTAGCGGGAGGGCCGCGGGATGAGCAGTTCTTC.

The chain combines TRBV29-1 with TRBJ2-6; D not certain. V lost 6 bases to trimming and J lost 0 bases, with 6 bases between them. This CDR3 contains 13 residues. Germline CDR1 reads SQVTM; CDR2 reads ANQGSEA. The CDR3 loop is CSVHTSGANVLTF. For the CDR3, the DNA is TGCAGCGTCCACACCTCTGGGGCCAACGTCCTGACTTTC.

The chain couples TRBV19 to TRBJ1-1; D uncertain. CDR3 length: 13 residues. From germline, CDR1 is LNHDA and CDR2 SQIVND (reference sequence). Trimming removed 3 bases from V and 2 bases from J, with 7 bases in between. The CDR3 loop reads CASSIRYNTEAFF. As DNA, the CDR3 is TGTGCCAGTAGTATCCGGTACAACACTGAAGCTTTCTTT.

The V gene is TRBV5-8, the J gene TRBJ2-5; TRBD1 might be the D (6 bases). Trimming left V 2 bases short and J 0 bases short, with 11 bases between. The CDR3 is 15 residues long. Germline assignment: CDR1 SGHTS and CDR2 YDEGEE. This CDR3 is CASSLGQLNQETQYF. Here the CDR3 DNA reads TGTGCCAGCAGCTTAGGACAGTTGAACCAAGAGACCCAGTACTTC.

This chain links TRBV5-6 with TRBJ1-4, with 8 positions matching TRBD1. This CDR3 spans 15 amino acids. Germline CDR1 reads SGHDT; CDR2 reads YYEEEE. The ends lost 1 base at V and 8 bases at J; junction bases unmatched: 7. The CDR3 protein is CASSLSVRGPEKLFF. CDR3 nucleotide sequence: TGTGCCAGCAGCTTGTCTGTCAGGGGGCCGGAAAAACTGTTTTTT.

A single count supports this clone. J is TRBJ1-3 and V is TRBV19; 8 nucleotides match TRBD1. This CDR3 comprises 14 residues. Unmatched junction bases numbered 3, after V lost 8 bases and J lost 0 bases. The germline CDR1 and CDR2 sequences are LNHDA and SQIVND (reference sequence). The CDR3 bases are TGTGCCAGTCGGGACAGGAACTCTGGAAACACCATATATTTT. Its translation: CASRDRNSGNTIYF. The full variable domain, in which reference TRBV19 and TRBJ1-3 provide the parts outside the CDR3, is DGGITQSPKYLFRKEGQNVTLSCEQNLNHDAMYWYRQDPGQGLRLIYYSQIVNDFQKGDIAEGYSVSREKKESFPLTVTSAQKNPTAFYLCASRDRNSGNTIYFGEGSWLTVV.

The chain uses TRBV6-5 and TRBJ1-3, with 7 bases identical to TRBD1. V lost 0 bases to trimming and J lost 2 bases; unmatched junction nucleotides: 1. Germline V gene data show CDR1 as MNHEY and CDR2 as SVGAGI. The CDR3 runs to 15 residues. DNA of the CDR3: TGTGCCAGCAGTTACTCAGGGGGCACTGGAAACACCATATATTTT. This sequence encodes CASSYSGGTGNTIYF.

The chain employs TRBV5-4 and TRBJ2-7; maybe TRBD2 (5 bases). V was trimmed by 2 bases and J by 7 bases, leaving 7 bases between them. This CDR3 has 11 residues. The germline V gene encodes CDR1 SGHNT and CDR2 YYREEE (reference sequence). The CDR3 bases are TGTGCCAGCAGCTTCGGGGTGGAGCAGTACTTC. Encoded protein: CASSFGVEQYF.

V is TRBV7-2 and J is TRBJ1-6; D remains unclear. The length of the CDR3 is 12 residues. Germline V gene data show CDR1 as SGHTA and CDR2 as FQGNSA. V lost 1 base and J 12 bases, leaving 7 bases between the germline ends. This CDR3 is CASSLDILPLHF. Written as DNA, the CDR3 is TGTGCCAGCAGCTTAGACATATTACCCCTCCACTTT.

The rearrangement joins TRBV7-2 to TRBJ2-2; 8 bases are a match to TRBD2. The J segment lost 0 bases and the V segment lost 5 bases, leaving 8 bases of the junction unmatched. CDR1 and CDR2 (germline): SGHTA, FQGNSA. The CDR3 consists of 17 residues. The CDR3 sequence is CASSPRASGSNTGELFF. CDR3 coding DNA: TGTGCCAGCAGCCCCCGGGCTAGCGGGTCGAACACCGGGGAGCTGTTTTTT.

The genes are TRBV10-3 and TRBJ2-6; D gene unclear. This CDR3 has 17 amino acids. From germline, CDR1 is ENHRY and CDR2 SYGVKD. V was pared by 4 bases and J by 1 base, with 14 bases between. The CDR3 here is CAISVSGYRSGANVLTF. The CDR3 DNA follows: TGTGCCATCAGTGTATCCGGGTATAGATCTGGGGCCAACGTCCTGACTTTC.

V gene TRBV14 combines with J gene TRBJ1-1, with 9 bases lining up with TRBD1. CDR3 length equals 18 residues. V lost 8 bases and J lost 3; bases outside the gene matches: 19. CDR1 and CDR2 from the germline V gene are SGHDN and FVKESK. CDR3 in DNA: TGTGCCAGCTCCAGCCCCCCCACAGGGGGCTTTTGGTACACTGAAGCTTTCTTT. Translated, it gives CASSSPPTGGFWYTEAFF. Full variable domain (remainder filled in from reference TRBV14 and TRBJ1-1): EAGVTQFPSHSVIEKGQTVTLRCDPISGHDNLYWYRRVMGKEIKFLLHFVKESKQDESGMPNNRFLAERTGGTYSTLKVQPAELEDSGVYFCASSSPPTGGFWYTEAFFGQGTRLTVV.

The chain couples TRBV3-1 (or the pseudogene TRBV3-2) to TRBJ2-1, with D perhaps matching TRBD1 or TRBD2 (5 bases each). This CDR3 has 16 amino acids. In germline, CDR1 is LGHDT, CDR2 YNNKEL (reference sequence). With 8 bases removed from V and 5 bases from J, the gap between germline ends came to 22 bases. The chain's CDR3 is CASGRGSPLINNEQFF. CDR3 nucleotide sequence: TGTGCCAGCGGCCGGGGCTCTCCTCTGATCAACAATGAGCAGTTCTTC.

The V gene is TRBV6-5, the J gene TRBJ1-2, with a possible D match to TRBD1 (5 bases). Trimming took 0 bases from V and 4 from J, leaving 9 bases between them. The CDR3 covers 14 residues. Per germline, CDR1 MNHEY and CDR2 SVGAGI. The CDR3 sequence: CASSYSIQVYGYTF. CDR3 in DNA: TGTGCCAGCAGTTACTCGATACAGGTCTATGGCTACACCTTC.

The V call is TRBV14, the J call TRBJ2-2; D not resolved. The CDR3 totals 15 residues. Between the trimmed V and J ends, which lost 9 bases and 8 bases, there was a span of 22 bases. Germline V gene sequence: CDR1 SGHDN, CDR2 FVKESK. The CDR3 sequence is CASPLDPGARGELFF. The DNA for the CDR3 is TGTGCCAGTCCCCTCGACCCAGGCGCCAGGGGGGAGCTGTTTTTT.

This sequence joins TRBV14 and TRBJ1-3; D possibly corresponds to TRBD1 (5 bases). This CDR3 region has 15 residues. CDR1 is SGHDN and CDR2 is FVKESK in the germline V gene. With 4 bases removed from V and 2 bases from J, the gap between germline ends came to 12 bases. The CDR3 is CASSRRGVPGNTIYF. The CDR3 DNA is TGTGCCAGCAGCCGTCGGGGGGTACCTGGAAACACCATATATTTT.

The genes are TRBV10-3 and TRBJ1-1; 8 bases map to TRBD1. J gave up 1 base and V 8 bases, and 6 bases lay outside the gene matches. The CDR3 spans 14 residues. Per the germline V gene, CDR1 is ENHRY and CDR2 is SYGVKD. The CDR3, as DNA: TGTGCCATCCAGCGGACAGGGCCGAACACTGAAGCTTTCTTT. Translation: CAIQRTGPNTEAFF.

The rearrangement uses TRBV20-1 and TRBJ2-3; D remains unclear. V lost 5 bases to trimming and J lost 6 bases, with 9 bases between them. The CDR3 length is 11 residues. Per the germline V gene, CDR1 is DFQATT and CDR2 is SNEGSKA (reference sequence). The CDR3 coding sequence is TGCAGTGCTTACTCGAGGGATACGCAGTATTTT. Translating gives CSAYSRDTQYF.

This rearrangement joins TRBV7-9 to TRBJ1-1, with D possibly TRBD1 on 5 matching bases. This CDR3 comprises 14 residues. V was cut by 5 bases and J by 3 bases, with 13 bases left in between. The V gene's germline CDR1 is SEHNR and CDR2 FQNEAQ (reference sequence). CDR3 sequence: CASSLGGEHTEAFF. The CDR3 DNA reads TGTGCCAGCAGCCTGGGGGGGGAACACACTGAAGCTTTCTTT.

The chain employs TRBV2 and TRBJ1-1, with TRBD1 matching over 11 bases. The CDR3 loop spans 13 amino acids. Germline loops: CDR1 SNHLY, CDR2 FYNNEI. After removal of 10 bases from V and 5 bases from J, the junction contained 6 bases not matched to a gene. CDR3 protein: CAIYRDRGTEAFF. In nucleotides, the CDR3 is TGTGCCATATACCGGGACAGGGGGACTGAAGCTTTCTTT.

The CDR3 region has the DNA TGTGCCACCAGCAGGGAGACTTATGGTGAGCAGTTCTTC. Translated: CATSRETYGEQFF. The chain joins TRBV15 to TRBJ2-1; the D is unclear. CDR1 is LNHNV, CDR2 YYDKDF, per germline (reference sequence). The V gene lost 3 bases and the J gene lost 9 bases, with 12 bases spanning the gap. The CDR3 has 13 residues.